This T cell receptor beta chain was retrieved from a study of T cell responses to AZD1222 COVID-19 vaccine. Using immunoSEQ multiplex PCR, the repertoire was profiled, and TCRdb retains in-frame clones only, with some absent. In the table there are about 130,000 clones, about nine tenths of which are singletons. The V gene's germline CDR1 is SGHRS and CDR2 YFSETQ. The CDR3 runs 16 residues. The V and J ends lost 4 bases and 0 bases, in that order; junction bases with no gene match: 8. Second doses were pooled across both intervals (about 4 or about 12 weeks). This specimen was peripheral blood, taken 28 days after the second AZD1222 dose. This receptor was taken from an adult who received the AZD1222 COVID-19 vaccine. The chain couples TRBV5-1 to TRBJ1-1; TRBD1 agrees at 8 bases. Here the CDR3 reads CASSSVPGQVNTEAFF. Written as DNA, the CDR3 is TGCGCCAGCAGCAGCGTTCCGGGACAGGTGAACACTGAAGCTTTCTTT.